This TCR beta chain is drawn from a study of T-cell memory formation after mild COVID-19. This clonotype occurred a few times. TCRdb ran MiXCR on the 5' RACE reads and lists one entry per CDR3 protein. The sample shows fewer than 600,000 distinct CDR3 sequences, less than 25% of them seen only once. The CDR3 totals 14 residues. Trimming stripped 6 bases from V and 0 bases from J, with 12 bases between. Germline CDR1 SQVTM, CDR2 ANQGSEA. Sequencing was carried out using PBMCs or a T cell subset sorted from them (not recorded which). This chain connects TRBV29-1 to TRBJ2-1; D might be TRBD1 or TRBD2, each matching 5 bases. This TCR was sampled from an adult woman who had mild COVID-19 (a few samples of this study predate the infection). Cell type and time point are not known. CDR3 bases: TGCAGCGTGGGGGATAAGAGCTCCTACAATGAGCAGTTCTTC. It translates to CSVGDKSSYNEQFF.